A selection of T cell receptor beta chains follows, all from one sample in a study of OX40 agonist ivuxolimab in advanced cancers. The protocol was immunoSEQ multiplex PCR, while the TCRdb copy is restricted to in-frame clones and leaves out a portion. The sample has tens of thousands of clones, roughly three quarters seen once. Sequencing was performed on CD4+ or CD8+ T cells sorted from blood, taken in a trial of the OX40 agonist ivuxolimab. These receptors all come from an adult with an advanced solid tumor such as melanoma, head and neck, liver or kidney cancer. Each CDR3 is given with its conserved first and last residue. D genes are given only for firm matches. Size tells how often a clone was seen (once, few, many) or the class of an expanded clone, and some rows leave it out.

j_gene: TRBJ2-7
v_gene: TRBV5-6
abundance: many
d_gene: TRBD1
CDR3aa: CASSFRGTGSSEQYF
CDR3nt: TGTGCCAGCAGCTTTCGCGGGACAGGATCGTCCGAGCAGTACTTC

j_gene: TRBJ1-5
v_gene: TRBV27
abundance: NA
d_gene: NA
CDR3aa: CASSLGNSHSNQPQHF
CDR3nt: TGTGCCAGCAGTTTAGGAAACTCCCATAGCAATCAGCCCCAGCATTTT

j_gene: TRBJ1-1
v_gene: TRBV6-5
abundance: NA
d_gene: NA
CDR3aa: CASGTRQNAEAFF
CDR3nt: TGTGCCAGCGGGACCCGGCAGAATGCTGAAGCTTTCTTT

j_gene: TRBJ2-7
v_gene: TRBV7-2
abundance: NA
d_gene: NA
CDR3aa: CASSLGAVGAEQYF
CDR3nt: TGTGCCAGCAGCTTGGGGGCCGTCGGGGCCGAGCAGTACTTC

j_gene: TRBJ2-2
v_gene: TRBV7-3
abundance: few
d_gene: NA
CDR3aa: CASSFDRLLTNTGELFF
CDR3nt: TGTGCCAGCAGCTTTGACAGACTCTTGACGAACACCGGGGAGCTGTTTTTT

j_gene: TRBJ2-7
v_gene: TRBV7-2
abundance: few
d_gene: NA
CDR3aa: CASSYPTGRVSYEQYF
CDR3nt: TGTGCCAGCAGCTACCCGACCGGGCGGGTGAGCTACGAGCAGTACTTC

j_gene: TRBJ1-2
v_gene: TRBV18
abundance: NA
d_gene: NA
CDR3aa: CASSPPLAGYGYTF
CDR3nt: TGTGCCAGCTCACCTCCGTTGGCTGGCTATGGCTACACCTTC

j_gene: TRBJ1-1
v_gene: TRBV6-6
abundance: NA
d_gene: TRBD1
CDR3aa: CASSHADRTKAFF
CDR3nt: TGTGCCAGCAGTCACGCGGACAGGACGAAAGCTTTCTTT

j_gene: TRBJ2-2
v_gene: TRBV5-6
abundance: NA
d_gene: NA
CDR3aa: CASSPGTRVDTGELFF
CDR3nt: TGTGCCAGCAGCCCGGGGACCAGGGTCGACACCGGGGAGCTGTTTTTT

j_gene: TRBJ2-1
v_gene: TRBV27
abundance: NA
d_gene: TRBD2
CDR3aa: CASSPSGRAYNEQFF
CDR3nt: TGTGCCAGCAGTCCGAGCGGGAGGGCCTACAATGAGCAGTTCTTC

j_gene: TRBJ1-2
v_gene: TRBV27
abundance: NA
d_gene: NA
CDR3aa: CASSHPDRPRGYTF
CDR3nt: TGTGCCAGCAGTCACCCCGACAGGCCAAGGGGCTACACCTTC

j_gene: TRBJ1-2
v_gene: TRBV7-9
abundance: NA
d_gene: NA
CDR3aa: CASSLSHLANYGYTF
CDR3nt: TGTGCCAGCAGCTTATCACACCTCGCTAACTATGGCTACACCTTC

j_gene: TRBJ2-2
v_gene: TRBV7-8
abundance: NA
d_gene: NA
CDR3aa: CASSRAQGNTGELFF
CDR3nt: TGTGCCAGCAGCCGGGCACAGGGGAACACCGGGGAGCTGTTTTTT

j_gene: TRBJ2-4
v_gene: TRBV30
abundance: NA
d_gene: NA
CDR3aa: CAWSPWQGDFIAKNIQYF
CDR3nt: TGTGCCTGGAGCCCGTGGCAGGGGGACTTTATAGCCAAAAACATTCAGTACTTC

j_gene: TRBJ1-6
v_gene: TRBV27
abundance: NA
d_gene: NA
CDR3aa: CASRQDYNSPLHF
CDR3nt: TGTGCCAGCAGACAGGACTATAATTCACCCCTCCACTTT

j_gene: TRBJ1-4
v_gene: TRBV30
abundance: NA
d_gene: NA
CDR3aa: CAWSVAEKLFF
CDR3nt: TGTGCCTGGAGTGTTGCTGAAAAACTGTTTTTT

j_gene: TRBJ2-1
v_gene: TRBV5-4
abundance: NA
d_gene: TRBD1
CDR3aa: CASSLRQGMYNEQFF
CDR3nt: TGTGCCAGCAGCTTGAGACAGGGGATGTACAATGAGCAGTTCTTC

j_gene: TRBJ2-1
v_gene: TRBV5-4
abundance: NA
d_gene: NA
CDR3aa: CASSSSNEQFF
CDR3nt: TGTGCCAGCAGTTCGTCCAATGAGCAGTTCTTC

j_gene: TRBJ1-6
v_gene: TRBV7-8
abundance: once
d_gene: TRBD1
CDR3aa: CASSLRDRDNSPLHF
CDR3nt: TGTGCCAGCAGCTTGCGGGACAGGGATAATTCACCCCTCCACTTT

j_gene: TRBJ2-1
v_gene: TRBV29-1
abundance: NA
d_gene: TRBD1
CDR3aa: CSAVTGGDEQFF
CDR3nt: TGCAGCGCGGTAACAGGGGGAGATGAGCAGTTCTTC

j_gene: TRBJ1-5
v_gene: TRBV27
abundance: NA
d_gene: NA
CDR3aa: CASSAIRGSNQPQHF
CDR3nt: TGTGCCAGCAGTGCGATCAGGGGCAGCAATCAGCCCCAGCATTTT

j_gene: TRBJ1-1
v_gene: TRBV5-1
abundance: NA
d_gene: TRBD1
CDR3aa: CASSLGTGIFFMNTEAFF
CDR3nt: TGCGCCAGCAGCTTGGGGACAGGGATTTTTTTCATGAACACTGAAGCTTTCTTT

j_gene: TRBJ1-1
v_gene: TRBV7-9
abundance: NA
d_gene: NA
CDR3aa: CASSSGVNTEAFF
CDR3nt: TGTGCCAGCAGCTCGGGGGTGAACACTGAAGCTTTCTTT

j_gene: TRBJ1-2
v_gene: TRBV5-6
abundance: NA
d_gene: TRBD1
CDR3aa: CASSARQGGYYGYTF
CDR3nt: TGTGCCAGCAGCGCCCGACAGGGGGGTTACTATGGCTACACCTTC

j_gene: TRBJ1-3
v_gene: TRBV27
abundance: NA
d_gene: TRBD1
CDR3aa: CASSTTGAGNTIYF
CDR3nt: TGTGCCAGCAGTACGACAGGGGCTGGAAACACCATATATTTT

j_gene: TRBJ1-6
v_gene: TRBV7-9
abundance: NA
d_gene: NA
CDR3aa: CASSFRVNSPLHF
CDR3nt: TGTGCCAGCAGCTTCAGGGTTAATTCACCCCTCCACTTT

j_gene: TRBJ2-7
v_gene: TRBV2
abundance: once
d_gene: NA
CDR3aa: CASSEEMYEQYF
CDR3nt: TGTGCCAGCAGCGAAGAGATGTACGAGCAGTACTTC

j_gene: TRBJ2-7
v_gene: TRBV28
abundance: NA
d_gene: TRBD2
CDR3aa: CASTSWAGGGEQYF
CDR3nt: TGTGCCAGCACATCCTGGGCGGGAGGGGGTGAGCAGTACTTC

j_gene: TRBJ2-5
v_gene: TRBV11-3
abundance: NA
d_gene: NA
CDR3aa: CASSPRQGGETQYF
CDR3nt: TGTGCCAGCAGCCCCAGACAGGGAGGAGAGACCCAGTACTTC

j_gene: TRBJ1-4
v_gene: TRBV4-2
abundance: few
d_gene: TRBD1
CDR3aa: CASSQDGTGATNEKLFF
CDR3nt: TGTGCCAGCAGCCAAGATGGGACAGGGGCCACTAATGAAAAACTGTTTTTT

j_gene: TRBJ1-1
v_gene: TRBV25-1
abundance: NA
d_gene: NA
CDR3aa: CASSPTVNTEAFF
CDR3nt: TGTGCCAGCAGTCCGACTGTGAACACTGAAGCTTTCTTT

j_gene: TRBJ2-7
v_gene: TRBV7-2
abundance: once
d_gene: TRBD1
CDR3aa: CASSSGQGTRGEQYF
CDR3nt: TGTGCCAGCAGCTCAGGACAGGGGACCAGAGGCGAGCAGTACTTC

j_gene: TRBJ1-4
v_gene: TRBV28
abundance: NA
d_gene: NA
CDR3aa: CASSFPNNYNEKLFF
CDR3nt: TGTGCCAGCAGTTTCCCTAATAACTATAATGAAAAACTGTTTTTT

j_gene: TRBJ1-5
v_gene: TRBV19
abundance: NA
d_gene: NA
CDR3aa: CASTSSMLNQPQHF
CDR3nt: TGTGCCAGTACGTCCTCAATGTTAAATCAGCCCCAGCATTTT

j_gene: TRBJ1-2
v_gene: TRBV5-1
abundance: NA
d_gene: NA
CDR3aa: CASSLAGQVDIHGYTF
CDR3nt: TGCGCCAGCAGCTTGGCCGGTCAGGTTGATATTCATGGCTACACCTTC

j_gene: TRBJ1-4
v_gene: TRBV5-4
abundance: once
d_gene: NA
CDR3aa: CASSLDPSGEKLFF
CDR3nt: TGTGCCAGCAGCTTGGACCCCTCGGGCGAAAAACTGTTTTTT

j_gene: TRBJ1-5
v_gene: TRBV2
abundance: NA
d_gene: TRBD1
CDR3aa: CASRPGTGINQPQHF
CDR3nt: TGTGCCAGCAGGCCCGGGACAGGGATCAATCAGCCCCAGCATTTT

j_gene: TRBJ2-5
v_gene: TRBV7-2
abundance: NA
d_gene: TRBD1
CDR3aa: CASSLGGDRQETQYF
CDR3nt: TGTGCCAGCAGCTTAGGAGGGGACAGGCAAGAGACCCAGTACTTC

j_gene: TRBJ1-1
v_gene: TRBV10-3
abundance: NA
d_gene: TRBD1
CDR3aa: CAISESGTGIEAFF
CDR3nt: TGTGCCATCAGTGAGTCAGGGACAGGTATTGAAGCTTTCTTT

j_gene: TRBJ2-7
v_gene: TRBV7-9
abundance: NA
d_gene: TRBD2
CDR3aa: CASSLSGGVAPSEQYF
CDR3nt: TGTGCCAGCAGCTTATCGGGGGGGGTGGCCCCCAGCGAGCAGTACTTC

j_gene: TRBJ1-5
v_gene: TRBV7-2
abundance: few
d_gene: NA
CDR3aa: CASRPGGGKGPGHF
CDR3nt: TGTGCCAGCAGGCCAGGAGGGGGGAAGGGTCCGGGGCATTTT

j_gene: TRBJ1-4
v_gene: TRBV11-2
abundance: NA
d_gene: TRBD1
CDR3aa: CASSPGDRGFEKLFF
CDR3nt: TGTGCCAGCAGCCCGGGGGACAGGGGGTTTGAAAAACTGTTTTTT

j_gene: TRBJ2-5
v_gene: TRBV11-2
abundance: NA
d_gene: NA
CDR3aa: CASSLGAGARETQYF
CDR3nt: TGTGCCAGCAGCTTGGGGGCAGGGGCCAGGGAGACCCAGTACTTC

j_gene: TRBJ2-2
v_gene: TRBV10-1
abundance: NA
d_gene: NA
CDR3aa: CASSPLGTGELFF
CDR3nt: TGCGCCAGCAGTCCCCTTGGCACCGGGGAGCTGTTTTTT

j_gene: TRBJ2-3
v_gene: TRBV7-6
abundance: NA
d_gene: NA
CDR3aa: CASSQRAGGGDTQYF
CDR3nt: TGTGCCAGCAGCCAAAGGGCAGGGGGGGGAGATACGCAGTATTTT

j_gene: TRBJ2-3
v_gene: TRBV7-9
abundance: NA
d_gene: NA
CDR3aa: CASSLRTTNGDTQYF
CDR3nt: TGTGCCAGCAGCCTGCGGACAACTAACGGAGATACGCAGTATTTT

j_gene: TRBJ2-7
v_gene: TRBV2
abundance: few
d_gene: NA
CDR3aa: CASSEDYPYEQYF
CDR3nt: TGTGCCAGCAGTGAGGACTATCCCTACGAGCAGTACTTC

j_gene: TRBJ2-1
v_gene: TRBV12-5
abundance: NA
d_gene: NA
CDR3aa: CASGLLPSHNEQFF
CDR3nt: TGTGCTAGTGGTTTGTTGCCCAGCCACAATGAGCAGTTCTTC

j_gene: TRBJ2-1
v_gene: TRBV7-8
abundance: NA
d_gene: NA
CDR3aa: CASSKSRAEQFF
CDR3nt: TGTGCCAGCAGCAAATCCCGGGCCGAGCAGTTCTTC

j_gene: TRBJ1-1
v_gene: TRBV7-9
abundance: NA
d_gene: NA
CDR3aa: CASSLTGMNTEAFF
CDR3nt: TGTGCCAGCAGCTTAACAGGGATGAACACTGAAGCTTTCTTT

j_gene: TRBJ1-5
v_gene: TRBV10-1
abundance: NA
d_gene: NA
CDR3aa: CASSETDNQPQHF
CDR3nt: TGCGCCAGCAGTGAAACAGACAATCAGCCCCAGCATTTT

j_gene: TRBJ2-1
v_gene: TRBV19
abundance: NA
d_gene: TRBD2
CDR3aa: CASSGLADEQFF
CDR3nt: TGTGCCAGTAGTGGGCTAGCGGATGAGCAGTTCTTC

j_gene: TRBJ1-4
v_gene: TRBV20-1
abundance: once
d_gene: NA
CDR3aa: CSATRSEKLFF
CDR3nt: TGCAGTGCTACCCGGAGTGAAAAACTGTTTTTT